Below are 5 T cell receptor beta chains sequenced from a single sample in a study of regulatory T cells in long-lasting Graves disease. Time point specified: newly diagnosed GD, antithyroid drugs for less than 3 months. Extracted RNA from PBMCs served as the source of the TCR library. Building the TCR beta libraries relied on iRepertoire HTBI primers, and CDR3 regions underwent Arm-PCR. TCRdb processed the multiplex PCR reads anew with MiXCR; each CDR3 protein has one entry. The repertoire holds hundreds of thousands of distinct CDR3 sequences, with 15% to 20% as singletons. Another study also made use of these data, one on T cells in Graves' hyperthyroidism and ophthalmopathy.

Sequenced here: peripheral blood mononuclear cells (PBMCs), sampled at new diagnosis, from a patient treated with antithyroid drugs. These TCRs come from a man in his late teens or twenties with Graves disease.

This clonotype was counted ten times or more. The chain carries TRBV20-1 and TRBJ2-1; 7 bases fit TRBD2. CDR3 length: 17 residues. The germline V gene encodes CDR1 DFQATT and CDR2 SNEGSKA (reference sequence). V was clipped by 1 base and J by 0 bases; unmatched bases: 9. In DNA, the CDR3 is TGCAGTGCTAGAGCACGGATGGGCGGGAGCTCCTACAATGAGCAGTTCTTC. This encodes CSARARMGGSSYNEQFF.

There are many counts of this clonotype. The J gene is TRBJ2-3, the V gene TRBV5-6; 10 bases match TRBD2. Germline assignment: CDR1 SGHDT and CDR2 YYEEEE. This CDR3 has 15 amino acids. J gave up 2 bases and V 5 bases, and 5 bases lay outside the gene matches. The chain's CDR3 is CASSPGLAVTDTQYF. In DNA form, the CDR3 reads TGTGCCAGCAGTCCTGGACTAGCGGTCACAGATACGCAGTATTTT.

Turning to this clonotype: This sequence may be a read error, since a much larger clone differs from it by one base. The chain joins TRBV2 to TRBJ1-4, with D possibly being TRBD1 (6 bases). Germline assignment: CDR1 SNHLY and CDR2 FYNNEI. The CDR3 sequence is 14 residues long. V was pared by 4 bases and J by 12 bases, with 18 bases between. The CDR3 protein is CASSVQPGEEELFF. CDR3 DNA: TGTGCCAGCAGTGTCCAACCAGGGGAGGAAGAACTGTTTTTT.

This clonotype came up many times. This chain links TRBV3-1 with TRBJ2-5; D gene ambiguous. Germline lookup yields CDR1 LGHDT and CDR2 YNNKEL (reference sequence). The CDR3 has 14 residues. V was clipped by 1 base and J by 3 bases, with 9 bases between them. The CDR3 nucleotides are TGTGCCAGCAGCCAAGTCAACCTTAAAGAGACCCAGTACTTC. Amino acid sequence: CASSQVNLKETQYF.

Ten or more counts support this clonotype. V is TRBV6-1 and J is TRBJ2-7, with TRBD1 identical over 9 bases. Germline V gives CDR1 MNHNS, CDR2 SASEGT. This CDR3 comprises 15 residues. The trim removed 2 bases at V and 1 base at J, leaving 3 bases unmatched. CDR3 coding DNA: TGTGCCAGCAGTGAATCCGGGACAGGGTCCTACGAGCAGTACTTC. Encoded protein: CASSESGTGSYEQYF.